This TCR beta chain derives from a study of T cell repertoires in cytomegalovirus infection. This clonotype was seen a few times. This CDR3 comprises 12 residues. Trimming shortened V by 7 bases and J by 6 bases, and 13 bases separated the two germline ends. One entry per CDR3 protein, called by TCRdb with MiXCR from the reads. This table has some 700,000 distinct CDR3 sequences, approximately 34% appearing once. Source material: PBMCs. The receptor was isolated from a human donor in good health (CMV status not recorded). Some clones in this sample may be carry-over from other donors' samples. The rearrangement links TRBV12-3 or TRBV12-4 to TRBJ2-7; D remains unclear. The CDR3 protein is CASNRFPGEQYF. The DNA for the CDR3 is TGTGCCAGCAACCGGTTTCCAGGCGAGCAGTACTTC.